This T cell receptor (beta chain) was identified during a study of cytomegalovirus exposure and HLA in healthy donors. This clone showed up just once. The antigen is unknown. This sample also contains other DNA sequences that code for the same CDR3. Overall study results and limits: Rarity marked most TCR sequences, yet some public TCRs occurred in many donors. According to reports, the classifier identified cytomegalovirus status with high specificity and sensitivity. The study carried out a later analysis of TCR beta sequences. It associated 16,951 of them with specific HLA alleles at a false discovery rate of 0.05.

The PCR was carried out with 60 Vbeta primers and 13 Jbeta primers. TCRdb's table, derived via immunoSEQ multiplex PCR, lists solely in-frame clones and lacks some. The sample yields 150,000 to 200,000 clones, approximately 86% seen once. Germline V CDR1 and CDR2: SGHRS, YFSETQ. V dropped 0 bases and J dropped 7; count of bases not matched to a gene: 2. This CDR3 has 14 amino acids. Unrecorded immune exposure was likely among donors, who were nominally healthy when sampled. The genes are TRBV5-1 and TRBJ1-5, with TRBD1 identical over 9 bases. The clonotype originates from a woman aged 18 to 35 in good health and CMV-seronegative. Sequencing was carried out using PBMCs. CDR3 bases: TGCGCCAGCAGCTTGGGACAGGGGGGGCAGCCCCAGCATTTT. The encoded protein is CASSLGQGGQPQHF.